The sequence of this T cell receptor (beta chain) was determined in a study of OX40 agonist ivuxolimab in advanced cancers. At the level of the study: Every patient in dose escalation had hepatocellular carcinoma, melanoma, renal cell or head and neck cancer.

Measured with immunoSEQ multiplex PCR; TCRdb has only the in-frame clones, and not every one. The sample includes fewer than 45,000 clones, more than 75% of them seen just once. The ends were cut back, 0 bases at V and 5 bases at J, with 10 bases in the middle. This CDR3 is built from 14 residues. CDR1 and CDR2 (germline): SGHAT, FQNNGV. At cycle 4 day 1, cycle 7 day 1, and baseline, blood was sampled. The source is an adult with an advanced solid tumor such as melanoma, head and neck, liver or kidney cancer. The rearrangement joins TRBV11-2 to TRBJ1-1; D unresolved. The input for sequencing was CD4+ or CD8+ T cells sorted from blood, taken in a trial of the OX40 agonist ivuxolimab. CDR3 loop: CASSLDGSYTEAFF. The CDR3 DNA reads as TGTGCCAGCAGCTTAGACGGAAGCTATACTGAAGCTTTCTTT. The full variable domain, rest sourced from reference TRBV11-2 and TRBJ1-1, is EAGVAQSPRYKIIEKRQSVAFWCNPISGHATLYWYQQILGQGPKLLIQFQNNGVVDDSQLPKDRFSAERLKGVDSTLKIQPAKLEDSAVYLCASSLDGSYTEAFFGQGTRLTVV.